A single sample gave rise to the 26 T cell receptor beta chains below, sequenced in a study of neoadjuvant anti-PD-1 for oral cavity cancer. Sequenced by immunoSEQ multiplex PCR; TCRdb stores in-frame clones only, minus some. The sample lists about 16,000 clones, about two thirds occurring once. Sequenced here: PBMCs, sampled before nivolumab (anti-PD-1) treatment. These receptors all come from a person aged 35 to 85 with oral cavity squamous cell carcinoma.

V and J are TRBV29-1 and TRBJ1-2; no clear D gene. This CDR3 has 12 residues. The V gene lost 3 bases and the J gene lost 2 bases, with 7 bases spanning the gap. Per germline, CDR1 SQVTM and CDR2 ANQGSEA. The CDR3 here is CSVDLPNYGYTF. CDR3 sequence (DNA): TGCAGCGTTGATCTTCCGAACTATGGCTACACCTTC.

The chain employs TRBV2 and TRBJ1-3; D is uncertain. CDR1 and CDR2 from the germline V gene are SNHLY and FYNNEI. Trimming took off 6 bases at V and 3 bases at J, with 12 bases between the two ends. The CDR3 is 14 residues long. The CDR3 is CASSPAQSGNTIYF. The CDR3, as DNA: TGTGCCAGCAGCCCCGCGCAGAGTGGAAACACCATATATTTT.

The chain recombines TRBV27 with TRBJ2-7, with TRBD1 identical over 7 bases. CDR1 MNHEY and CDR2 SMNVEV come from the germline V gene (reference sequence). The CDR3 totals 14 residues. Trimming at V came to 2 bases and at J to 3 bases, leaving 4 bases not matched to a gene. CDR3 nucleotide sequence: TGTGCCAGCAGTTTAGGACAGGCCTACTACGAGCAGTACTTC. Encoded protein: CASSLGQAYYEQYF.

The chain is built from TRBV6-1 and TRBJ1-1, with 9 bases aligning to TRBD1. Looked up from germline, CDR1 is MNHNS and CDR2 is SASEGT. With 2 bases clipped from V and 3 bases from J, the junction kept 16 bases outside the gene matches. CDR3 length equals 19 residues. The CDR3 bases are TGTGCCAGCAGTGAAAGGGGAAGGCGGCGGGACAGGGAATACACTGAAGCTTTCTTT. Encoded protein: CASSERGRRRDREYTEAFF.

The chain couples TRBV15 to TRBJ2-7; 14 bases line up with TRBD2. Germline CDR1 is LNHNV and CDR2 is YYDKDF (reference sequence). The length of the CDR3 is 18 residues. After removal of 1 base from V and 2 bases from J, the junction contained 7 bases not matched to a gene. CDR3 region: CATSRAPGLAGVAYEQYF. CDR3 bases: TGTGCCACCAGCAGAGCCCCGGGACTAGCGGGAGTAGCCTACGAGCAGTACTTC.

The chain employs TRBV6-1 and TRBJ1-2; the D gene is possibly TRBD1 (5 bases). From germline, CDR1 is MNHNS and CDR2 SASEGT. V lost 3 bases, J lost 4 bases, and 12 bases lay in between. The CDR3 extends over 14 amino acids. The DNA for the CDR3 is TGTGCCAGCAGTGAGTGGGGCTCGGTCTATGGCTACACCTTC. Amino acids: CASSEWGSVYGYTF.

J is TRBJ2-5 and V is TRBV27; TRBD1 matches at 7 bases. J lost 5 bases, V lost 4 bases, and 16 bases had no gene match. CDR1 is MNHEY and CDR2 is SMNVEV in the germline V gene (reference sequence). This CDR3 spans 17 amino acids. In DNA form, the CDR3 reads TGTGCCAGCAGTTCACTCGACCTGACAGGGAAGGACGAGACCCAGTACTTC. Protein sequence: CASSSLDLTGKDETQYF.

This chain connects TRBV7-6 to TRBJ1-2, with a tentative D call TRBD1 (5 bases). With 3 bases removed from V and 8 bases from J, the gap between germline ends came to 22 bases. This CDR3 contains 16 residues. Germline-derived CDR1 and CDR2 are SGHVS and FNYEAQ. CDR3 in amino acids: CASSLGIEGSMNGYTF. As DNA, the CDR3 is TGTGCCAGCAGCTTGGGAATTGAGGGGTCTATGAACGGCTACACCTTC.

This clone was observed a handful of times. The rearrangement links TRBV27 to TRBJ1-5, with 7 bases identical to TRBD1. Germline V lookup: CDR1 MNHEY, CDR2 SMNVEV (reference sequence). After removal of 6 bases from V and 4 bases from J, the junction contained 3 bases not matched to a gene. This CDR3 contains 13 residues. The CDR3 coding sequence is TGTGCCAGCAGCGAGACAGGGAATCAGCCCCAGCATTTT. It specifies CASSETGNQPQHF.

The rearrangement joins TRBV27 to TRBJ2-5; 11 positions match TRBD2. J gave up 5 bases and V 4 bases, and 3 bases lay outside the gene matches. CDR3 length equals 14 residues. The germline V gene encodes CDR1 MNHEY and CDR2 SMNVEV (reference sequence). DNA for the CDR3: TGTGCCAGCAGTTGGAGGACTAGCGGGGAGACCCAGTACTTC. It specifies CASSWRTSGETQYF.

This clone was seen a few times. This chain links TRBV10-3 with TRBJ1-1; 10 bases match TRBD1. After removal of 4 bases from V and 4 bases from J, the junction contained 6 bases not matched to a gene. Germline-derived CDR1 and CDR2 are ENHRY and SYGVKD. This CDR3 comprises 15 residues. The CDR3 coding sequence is TGTGCCATCAGTGCCGGGACAGGGGTGGTCACTGAAGCTTTCTTT. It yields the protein CAISAGTGVVTEAFF.

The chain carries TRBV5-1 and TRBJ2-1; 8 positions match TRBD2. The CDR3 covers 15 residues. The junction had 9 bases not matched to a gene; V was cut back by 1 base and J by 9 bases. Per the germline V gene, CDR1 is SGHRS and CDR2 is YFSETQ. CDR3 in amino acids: CASSLSTGGPSEQFF. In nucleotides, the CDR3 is TGCGCCAGCAGCTTGTCGACGGGAGGGCCCAGTGAGCAGTTCTTC.

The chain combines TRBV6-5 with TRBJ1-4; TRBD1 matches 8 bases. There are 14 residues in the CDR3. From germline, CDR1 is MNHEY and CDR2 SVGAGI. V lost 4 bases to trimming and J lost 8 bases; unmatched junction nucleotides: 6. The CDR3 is CASSSQGVGEKLFF. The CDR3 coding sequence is TGTGCCAGCAGTTCACAGGGGGTGGGGGAAAAACTGTTTTTT.

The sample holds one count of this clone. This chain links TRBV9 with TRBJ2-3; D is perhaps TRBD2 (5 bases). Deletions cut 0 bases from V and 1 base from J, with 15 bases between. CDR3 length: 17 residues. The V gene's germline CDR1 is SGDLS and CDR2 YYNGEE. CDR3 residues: CASSVDQAAGRTDTQYF. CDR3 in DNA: TGTGCCAGCAGCGTAGACCAAGCGGCGGGCCGCACAGATACGCAGTATTTT.

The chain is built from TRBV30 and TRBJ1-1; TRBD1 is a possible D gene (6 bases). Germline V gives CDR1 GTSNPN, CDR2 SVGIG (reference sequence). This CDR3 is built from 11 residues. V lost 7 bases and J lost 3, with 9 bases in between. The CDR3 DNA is TGTGCCTCTCCAGGGGACACTGAAGCTTTCTTT. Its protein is CASPGDTEAFF.

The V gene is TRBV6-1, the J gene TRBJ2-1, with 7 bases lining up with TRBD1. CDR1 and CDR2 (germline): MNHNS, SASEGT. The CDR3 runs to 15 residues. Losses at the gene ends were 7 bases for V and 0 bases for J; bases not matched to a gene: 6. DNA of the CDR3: TGTGCCAGCACCAGGGACAGCTACTCCTACAATGAGCAGTTCTTC. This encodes CASTRDSYSYNEQFF.

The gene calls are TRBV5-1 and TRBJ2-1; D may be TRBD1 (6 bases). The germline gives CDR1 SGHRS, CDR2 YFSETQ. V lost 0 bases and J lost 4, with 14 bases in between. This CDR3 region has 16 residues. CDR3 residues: CASSLESQTGYNEQFF. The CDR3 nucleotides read TGCGCCAGCAGCTTGGAGTCTCAGACAGGTTACAATGAGCAGTTCTTC.

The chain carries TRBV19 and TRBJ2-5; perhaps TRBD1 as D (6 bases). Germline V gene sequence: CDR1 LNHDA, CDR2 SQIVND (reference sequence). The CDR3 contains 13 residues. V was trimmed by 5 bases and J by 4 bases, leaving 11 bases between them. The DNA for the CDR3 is TGTGCCAGTAGTCCAGGGGCAGGAGAGACCCAGTACTTC. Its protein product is CASSPGAGETQYF.

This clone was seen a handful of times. The CDR3 here is CASSEVVTGEPQHF. Written as DNA, the CDR3 is TGTGCCAGCAGTGAGGTCGTCACTGGCGAGCCCCAGCATTTT. This chain joins TRBV2 and TRBJ1-5; no firm D call. Trimming pared 3 bases from V and 8 bases from J, leaving 14 bases between. In germline, CDR1 is SNHLY, CDR2 FYNNEI. The CDR3 spans 14 residues.

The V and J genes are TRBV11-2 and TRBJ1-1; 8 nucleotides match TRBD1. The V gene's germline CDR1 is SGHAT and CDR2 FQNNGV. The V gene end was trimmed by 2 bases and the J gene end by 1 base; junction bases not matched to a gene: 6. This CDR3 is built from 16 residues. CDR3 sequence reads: CASSLTGGIGNTEAFF. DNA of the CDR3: TGTGCCAGCAGCTTAACAGGGGGGATCGGGAACACTGAAGCTTTCTTT.

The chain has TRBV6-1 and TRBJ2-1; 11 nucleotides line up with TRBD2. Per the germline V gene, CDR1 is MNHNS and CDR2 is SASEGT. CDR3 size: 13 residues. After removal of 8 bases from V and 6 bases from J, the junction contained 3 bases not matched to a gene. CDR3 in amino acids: CASVAGGLNEQFF. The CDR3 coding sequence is TGTGCCAGCGTAGCGGGAGGGCTCAATGAGCAGTTCTTC.

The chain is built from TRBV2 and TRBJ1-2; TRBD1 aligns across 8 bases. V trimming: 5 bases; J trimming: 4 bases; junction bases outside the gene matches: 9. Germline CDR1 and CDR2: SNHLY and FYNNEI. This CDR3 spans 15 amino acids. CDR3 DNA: TGTGCCAGCAGTCTCGGACAGGGCCCACTCTATGGCTACACCTTC. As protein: CASSLGQGPLYGYTF.

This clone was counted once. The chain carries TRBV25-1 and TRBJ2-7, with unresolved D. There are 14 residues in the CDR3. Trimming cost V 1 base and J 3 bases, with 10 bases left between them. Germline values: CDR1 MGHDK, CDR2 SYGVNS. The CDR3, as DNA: TGTGCCAGCAGTGAATCTGGAAACCTCTACGAGCAGTACTTC. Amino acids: CASSESGNLYEQYF.

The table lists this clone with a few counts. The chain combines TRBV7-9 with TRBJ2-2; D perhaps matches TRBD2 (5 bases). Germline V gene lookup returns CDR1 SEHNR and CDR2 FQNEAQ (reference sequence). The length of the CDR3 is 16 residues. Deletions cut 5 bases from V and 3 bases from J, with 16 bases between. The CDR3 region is CASSPFVRAYTGELFF. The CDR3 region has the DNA TGTGCCAGCAGCCCCTTTGTGCGGGCGTACACCGGGGAGCTGTTTTTT.

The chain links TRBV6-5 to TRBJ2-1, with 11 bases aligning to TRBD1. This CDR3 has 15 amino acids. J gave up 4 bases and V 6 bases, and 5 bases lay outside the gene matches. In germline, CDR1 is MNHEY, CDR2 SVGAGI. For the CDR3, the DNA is TGTGCCAGCAGCCCCGGGACAGGGGGTTACAATGAGCAGTTCTTC. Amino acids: CASSPGTGGYNEQFF.

The CDR3 here is CASSAGDTDGYTF. The CDR3, as DNA: TGTGCCAGCAGTGCCGGGGACACGGATGGCTACACCTTC. This rearrangement joins TRBV2 to TRBJ1-2; D is possibly TRBD1 (6 bases). This CDR3 has 13 amino acids. CDR1 and CDR2 (germline): SNHLY, FYNNEI. Trimming cost V 4 bases and J 6 bases, with 12 bases left between them.